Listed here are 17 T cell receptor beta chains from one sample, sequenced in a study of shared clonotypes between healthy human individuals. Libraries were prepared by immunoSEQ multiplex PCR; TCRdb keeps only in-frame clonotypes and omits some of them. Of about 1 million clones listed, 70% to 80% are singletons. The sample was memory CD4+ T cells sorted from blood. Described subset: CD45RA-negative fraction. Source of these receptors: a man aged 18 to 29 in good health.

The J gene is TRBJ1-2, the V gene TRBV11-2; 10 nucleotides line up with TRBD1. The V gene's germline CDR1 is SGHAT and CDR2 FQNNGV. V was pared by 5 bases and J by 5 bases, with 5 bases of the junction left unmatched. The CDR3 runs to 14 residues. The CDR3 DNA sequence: TGTGCCAGCAGCGACGGACAGGGGGAATATGGCTACACCTTC. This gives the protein CASSDGQGEYGYTF.

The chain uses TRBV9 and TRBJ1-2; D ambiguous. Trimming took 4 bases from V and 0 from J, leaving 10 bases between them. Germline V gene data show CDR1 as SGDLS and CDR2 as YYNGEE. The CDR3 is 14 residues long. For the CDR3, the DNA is TGTGCCAGCAGCCCAAAGAGGGCTAACTATGGCTACACCTTC. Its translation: CASSPKRANYGYTF. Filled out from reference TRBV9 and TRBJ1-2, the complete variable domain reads DSGVTQTPKHLITATGQRVTLRCSPRSGDLSVYWYQQSLDQGLQFLIQYYNGEERAKGNILERFSAQQFPDLHSELNLSSLELGDSALYFCASSPKRANYGYTFGSGTRLTVV.

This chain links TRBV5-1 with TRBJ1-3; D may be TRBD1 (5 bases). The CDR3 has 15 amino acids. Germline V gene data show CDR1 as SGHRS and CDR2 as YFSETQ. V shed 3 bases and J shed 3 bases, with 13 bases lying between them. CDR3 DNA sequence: TGCGCCAGCAGCTCTGGGGGGAGCGATGGAAACACCATATATTTT. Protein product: CASSSGGSDGNTIYF.

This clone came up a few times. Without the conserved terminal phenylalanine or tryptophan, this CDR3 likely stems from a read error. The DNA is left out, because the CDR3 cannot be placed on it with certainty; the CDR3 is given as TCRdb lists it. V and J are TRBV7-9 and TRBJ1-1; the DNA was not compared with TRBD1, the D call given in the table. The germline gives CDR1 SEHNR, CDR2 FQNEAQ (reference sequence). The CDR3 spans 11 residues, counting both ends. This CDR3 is CASSFPGIPLI.

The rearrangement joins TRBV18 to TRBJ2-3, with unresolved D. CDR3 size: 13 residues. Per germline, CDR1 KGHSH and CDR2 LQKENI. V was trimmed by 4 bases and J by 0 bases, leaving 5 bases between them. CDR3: CASSLLSTDTQYF. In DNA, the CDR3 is TGTGCCAGCTCACTTCTGAGCACAGATACGCAGTATTTT. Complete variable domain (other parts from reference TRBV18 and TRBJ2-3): NAGVMQNPRHLVRRRGQEARLRCSPMKGHSHVYWYRQLPEEGLKFMVYLQKENIIDESGMPKERFSAEFPKEGPSILRIQQVVRGDSAAYFCASSLLSTDTQYFGPGTRLTVL.

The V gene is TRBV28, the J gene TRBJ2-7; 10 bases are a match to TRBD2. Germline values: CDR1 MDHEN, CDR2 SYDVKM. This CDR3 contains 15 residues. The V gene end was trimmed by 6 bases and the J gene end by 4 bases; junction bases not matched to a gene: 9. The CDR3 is CASSPILAGEYEQYF. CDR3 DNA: TGTGCCAGCAGCCCTATCCTAGCGGGGGAGTACGAGCAGTACTTC.

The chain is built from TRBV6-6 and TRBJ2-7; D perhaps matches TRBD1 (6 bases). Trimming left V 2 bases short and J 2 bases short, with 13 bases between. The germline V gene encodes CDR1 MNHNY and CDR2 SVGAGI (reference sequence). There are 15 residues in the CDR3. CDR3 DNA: TGTGCCAGCAGTTACCGGCAGGGGTCAGCCTACGAGCAGTACTTC. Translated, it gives CASSYRQGSAYEQYF.

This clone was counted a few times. CDR3 nucleotide sequence: TGTGCCAGCAGCTTAAGCTTGTCGGTGGGGCGGAAAAATGAGCAGTTCTTC. Translating it yields CASSLSLSVGRKNEQFF. V and J are TRBV7-3 and TRBJ2-1, with D possibly matching TRBD1 (5 bases). The V gene's germline CDR1 is SGHTA and CDR2 FQGTGA. V was cut by 1 base and J by 7 bases, with 20 bases left in between. The CDR3 has 17 amino acids.

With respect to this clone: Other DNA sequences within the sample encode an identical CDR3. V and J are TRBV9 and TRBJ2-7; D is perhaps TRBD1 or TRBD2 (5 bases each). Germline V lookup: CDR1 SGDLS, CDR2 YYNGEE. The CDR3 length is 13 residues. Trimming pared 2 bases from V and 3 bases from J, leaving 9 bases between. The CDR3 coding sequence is TGTGCCAGCAGCGTGGGACCAGACTACGAGCAGTACTTC. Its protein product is CASSVGPDYEQYF. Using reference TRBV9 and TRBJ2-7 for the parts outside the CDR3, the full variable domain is DSGVTQTPKHLITATGQRVTLRCSPRSGDLSVYWYQQSLDQGLQFLIQYYNGEERAKGNILERFSAQQFPDLHSELNLSSLELGDSALYFCASSVGPDYEQYFGPGTRLTVT.

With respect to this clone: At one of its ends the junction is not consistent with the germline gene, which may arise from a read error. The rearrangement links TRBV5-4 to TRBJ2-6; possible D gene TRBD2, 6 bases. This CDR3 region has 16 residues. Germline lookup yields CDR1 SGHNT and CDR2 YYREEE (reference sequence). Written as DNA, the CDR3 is TGCGCCAGCAGCCCCGCGGCGGGGACTGGGGCCAACGTCCTGACTTTC. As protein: CASSPAAGTGANVLTF.

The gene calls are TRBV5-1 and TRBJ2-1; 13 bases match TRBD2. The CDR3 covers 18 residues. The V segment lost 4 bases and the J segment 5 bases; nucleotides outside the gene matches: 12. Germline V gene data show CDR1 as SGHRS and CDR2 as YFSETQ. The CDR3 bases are TGCGCCAGCAGCCCCGGGCAGGAGACTAGCGGGGGGCACAATGAGCAGTTCTTC. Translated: CASSPGQETSGGHNEQFF.

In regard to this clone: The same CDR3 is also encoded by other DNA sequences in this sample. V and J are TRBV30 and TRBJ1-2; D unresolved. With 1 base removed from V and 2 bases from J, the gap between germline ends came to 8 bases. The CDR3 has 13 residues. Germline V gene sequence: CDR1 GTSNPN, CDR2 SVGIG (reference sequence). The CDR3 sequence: CAWSGLSNYGYTF. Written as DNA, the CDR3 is TGTGCCTGGAGTGGGCTATCGAACTATGGCTACACCTTC.

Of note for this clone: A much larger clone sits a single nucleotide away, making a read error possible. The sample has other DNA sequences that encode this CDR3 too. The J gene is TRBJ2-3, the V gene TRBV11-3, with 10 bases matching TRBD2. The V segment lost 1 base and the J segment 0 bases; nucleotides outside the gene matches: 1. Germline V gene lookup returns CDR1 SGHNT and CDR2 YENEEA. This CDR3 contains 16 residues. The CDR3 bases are TGTGCCAGCAGCTTAGGGACTAGCGGTAGCACAGATACGCAGTATTTT. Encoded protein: CASSLGTSGSTDTQYF. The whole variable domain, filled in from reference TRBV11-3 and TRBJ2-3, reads EAGVVQSPRYKIIEKKQPVAFWCNPISGHNTLYWYLQNLGQGPELLIRYENEEAVDDSQLPKDRFSAERLKGVDSTLKIQPAELGDSAVYLCASSLGTSGSTDTQYFGPGTRLTVL.

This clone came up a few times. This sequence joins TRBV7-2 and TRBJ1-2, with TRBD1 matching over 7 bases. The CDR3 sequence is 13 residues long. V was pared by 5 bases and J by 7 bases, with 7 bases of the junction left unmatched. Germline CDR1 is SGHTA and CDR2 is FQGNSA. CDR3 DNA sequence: TGTGCCAGCAGCCCCCGCAGGGGGGGTGGCTACACCTTC. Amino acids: CASSPRRGGGYTF.

Here the CDR3 reads CASSIFSGRYGYTF. The CDR3 region has the DNA TGTGCCAGTAGTATATTCTCAGGGCGGTATGGCTACACCTTC. The chain uses TRBV19 and TRBJ1-2, with D perhaps TRBD1 (5 bases). The germline CDR1 and CDR2 sequences are LNHDA and SQIVND (reference sequence). The length of the CDR3 is 14 residues. V gave up 2 bases and J gave up 5 bases, with 12 bases separating them.

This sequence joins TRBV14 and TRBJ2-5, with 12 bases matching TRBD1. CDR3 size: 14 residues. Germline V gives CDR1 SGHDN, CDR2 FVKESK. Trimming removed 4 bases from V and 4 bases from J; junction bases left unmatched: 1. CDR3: CASSRDRGRETQYF. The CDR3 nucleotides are TGTGCCAGCAGCCGGGACAGGGGGCGAGAGACCCAGTACTTC.

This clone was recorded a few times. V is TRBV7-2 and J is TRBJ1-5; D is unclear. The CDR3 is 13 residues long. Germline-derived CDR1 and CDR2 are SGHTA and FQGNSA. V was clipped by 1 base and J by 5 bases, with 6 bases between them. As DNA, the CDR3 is TGTGCCAGCAGCTTAGACCGATATCAGCCCCAGCATTTT. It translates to CASSLDRYQPQHF.